The T cell receptor beta chain under discussion was sequenced for a study of shared clonotypes between healthy human individuals. Clones were sequenced by immunoSEQ multiplex PCR, and TCRdb holds only the in-frame ones, with some missing. The data contain roughly 640,000 clones, roughly 70% of them singletons. This sequence originates from a woman between 25 and 40 years old in good health. The sample taken for sequencing was memory CD4+ T cells sorted from blood. Subset here: CD45RA-negative fraction.

The DNA for the CDR3 is TGTGCCAGCAGTCGTGGACTAGCGGGGGTTGGCGGGGAGCTGTTTTTT. This sequence encodes CASSRGLAGVGGELFF. This chain links TRBV27 with TRBJ2-2; 13 bases map to TRBD2. CDR1 and CDR2 from the germline V gene are MNHEY and SMNVEV (reference sequence). J was trimmed by 7 bases and V by 5 bases; bases with no gene match: 7. The length of the CDR3 is 16 residues.